These 18 T cell receptor beta chains were all obtained from the same sample, sequenced in a study of CD4 T cells in relation to SARS-CoV-2 and coronaviruses. The antigens for these receptors are not known. The unexposed donors gave CD4+ T cells in about 2011-2019, prior to COVID-19. The cells were cultured for about ten days before CD4+ T cells were isolated. Here immunoSEQ multiplex PCR was the method, and the copy in TCRdb shows in-frame clones only, minus some. The data contain fewer than 25,000 clones, roughly four fifths of them singletons. Material: CD4+ T cells from PBMCs, cultured in vitro. The source of these receptors is a human donor in good health.

V and J are TRBV6-5 and TRBJ2-1; D gene ambiguous. V lost 0 bases, J lost 7 bases, and 10 bases lay in between. Looked up from germline, CDR1 is MNHEY and CDR2 is SVGAGI. CDR3 length: 14 residues. CDR3 amino acids: CASSYSSLRNEQFF. In DNA, the CDR3 is TGTGCCAGCAGTTACTCGAGTCTTCGGAATGAGCAGTTCTTC.

V gene TRBV6-2 or TRBV6-3 combines with J gene TRBJ1-5, with D uncertain. Germline V gives CDR1 MNHEY, CDR2 SVGEGT. CDR3 length equals 16 residues. Trimming cost V 2 bases and J 11 bases, with 22 bases left between them. The CDR3 DNA reads as TGTGCCAGCAGTTACCCGGCCGAGGGTCCCCAATTAGCCCAGCATTTT. Its protein product is CASSYPAEGPQLAQHF.

The V call is TRBV7-9, the J call TRBJ2-5, with D possibly being TRBD1 (5 bases). The germline V and J ends were trimmed by 2 bases and 1 base, with 20 bases remaining between them. The CDR3 has 18 amino acids. CDR1 and CDR2 from the germline V gene are SEHNR and FQNEAQ (reference sequence). The CDR3 is CASSLFVLRGAGQETQYF. In nucleotides, the CDR3 is TGTGCCAGCAGCTTATTTGTGTTGCGTGGGGCCGGCCAAGAGACCCAGTACTTC.

This chain joins TRBV4-2 and TRBJ2-1, with TRBD2 matching over 9 bases. V trimming: 4 bases; J trimming: 5 bases; junction bases outside the gene matches: 3. Germline CDR1 LGHNA, CDR2 YNFKEQ. The CDR3 runs to 14 residues. For the CDR3, the DNA is TGTGCCAGCAGCCCACGGACTAGCGACAATGAGCAGTTCTTC. As protein: CASSPRTSDNEQFF.

The chain has TRBV5-1 and TRBJ1-4, with D perhaps matching TRBD1 (6 bases). Germline-derived CDR1 and CDR2 are SGHRS and YFSETQ. The length of the CDR3 is 16 residues. The ends were cut back, 4 bases at V and 3 bases at J, with 16 bases in the middle. CDR3: CASSHIRTDSNEKLFF. CDR3 nucleotide sequence: TGCGCCAGCAGCCATATTCGGACAGACTCTAATGAAAAACTGTTTTTT.

The gene calls are TRBV6-2 or TRBV6-3 and TRBJ1-1; D is unresolved. The germline V gene has CDR1 MNHEY and CDR2 SVGEGT. V was pared by 4 bases and J by 8 bases, with 11 bases between. This CDR3 is 12 amino acids long. For the CDR3, the DNA is TGTGCCAGCAGTTCGAGCGGGCCCGAAGCTTTCTTT. It codes for CASSSSGPEAFF.

The chain links TRBV7-2 to TRBJ2-5; D is perhaps TRBD2 (6 bases). The ends were cut back, 2 bases at V and 9 bases at J, with 16 bases in the middle. Germline V gene sequence: CDR1 SGHTA, CDR2 FQGNSA. The CDR3 contains 14 residues. CDR3 DNA sequence: TGTGCCAGCAGCTTAAATCTAGCGTCTCGGGCCCAGTACTTC. This sequence encodes CASSLNLASRAQYF.

This clone was counted a few times. The genes are TRBV7-9 and TRBJ1-5, with 10 positions matching TRBD1. Losses at the gene ends were 5 bases for V and 6 bases for J; bases not matched to a gene: 10. The CDR3 runs to 16 residues. Germline CDR1 SEHNR, CDR2 FQNEAQ (reference sequence). The CDR3 DNA reads TGTGCCAGCAGCCTCGGGGGGGGACAGGGGACTCAGCCCCAGCATTTT. This sequence encodes CASSLGGGQGTQPQHF.

The chain recombines TRBV28 with TRBJ1-1, with 7 bases that match TRBD1. The J segment lost 1 base and the V segment lost 2 bases, leaving 4 bases of the junction unmatched. Germline V lookup: CDR1 MDHEN, CDR2 SYDVKM. This CDR3 comprises 15 residues. In DNA form, the CDR3 reads TGTGCCAGCAGTTTAAGGTGGACAGGGAACACTGAAGCTTTCTTT. This translates into CASSLRWTGNTEAFF.

This chain connects TRBV29-1 to TRBJ2-5; TRBD2 might be the D (6 bases). The CDR3 covers 12 residues. V was shortened by 4 bases and J by 1 base, with 7 bases between the two germline ends. Germline loops: CDR1 SQVTM, CDR2 ANQGSEA. This CDR3 reads CSVGGVQETQYF. DNA of the CDR3: TGCAGCGTTGGGGGGGTCCAAGAGACCCAGTACTTC.

The genes are TRBV25-1 and TRBJ2-3, with no clear D. Germline CDR1 reads MGHDK; CDR2 reads SYGVNS. CDR3 size: 13 residues. The V and J ends lost 4 bases and 0 bases respectively, with 5 bases between them. The CDR3 sequence is CASSVTSTDTQYF. The CDR3 DNA follows: TGTGCCAGCAGTGTAACTAGCACAGATACGCAGTATTTT. Supplemented by reference TRBV25-1 and TRBJ2-3, the full variable domain reads EADIYQTPRYLVIGTGKKITLECSQTMGHDKMYWYQQDPGMELHLIHYSYGVNSTEKGDLSSESTVSRIRTEHFPLTLESARPSHTSQYLCASSVTSTDTQYFGPGTRLTVL.

This chain uses TRBV4-3 with TRBJ2-7; tentative D call: TRBD2 (5 bases). The V gene lost 0 bases and the J gene lost 5 bases, with 14 bases spanning the gap. Germline loops: CDR1 LGHNA, CDR2 YSLEER. This CDR3 has 15 amino acids. CDR3 nucleotide sequence: TGCGCCAGCAGCCAAGAGAGACGGGATATAGACGAGCAGTACTTC. Protein sequence: CASSQERRDIDEQYF.

This rearrangement joins TRBV7-9 to TRBJ2-1; D unresolved. Germline V gives CDR1 SEHNR, CDR2 FQNEAQ (reference sequence). The ends were cut back, 5 bases at V and 10 bases at J, with 15 bases in the middle. The CDR3 runs 13 residues. The CDR3 nucleotides are TGTGCCAGCAGCCCTGGGCCGGGTCACGAGCAGTTCTTC. This codes for CASSPGPGHEQFF.

The chain has TRBV7-2 and TRBJ1-2; TRBD1 agrees at 9 bases. V lost 5 bases to trimming and J lost 5 bases; unmatched junction nucleotides: 6. The CDR3 runs to 14 residues. Germline assignment: CDR1 SGHTA and CDR2 FQGNSA. The CDR3 loop reads CASSISDRGYGYTF. The CDR3 DNA reads TGTGCCAGCAGCATTTCAGACAGGGGGTATGGCTACACCTTC.

The chain employs TRBV29-1 and TRBJ2-1; TRBD2 is a possible D gene (6 bases). In germline, CDR1 is SQVTM, CDR2 ANQGSEA. This CDR3 comprises 14 residues. V was clipped by 6 bases and J by 0 bases, with 12 bases between them. The CDR3 spells CSVLAEDSYNEQFF. CDR3 in DNA: TGCAGCGTATTAGCGGAGGACTCCTACAATGAGCAGTTCTTC.

This clone turned up a few times. CDR3 DNA sequence: TGTGCCAGTAGTGGGACAAAATACGAGCAGTACTTC. Residues: CASSGTKYEQYF. The chain employs TRBV19 and TRBJ2-7, with D perhaps TRBD1 (6 bases). The ends were cut back, 5 bases at V and 4 bases at J, with 9 bases in the middle. Germline CDR1 reads LNHDA; CDR2 reads SQIVND (reference sequence). The CDR3 runs to 12 residues.

J is TRBJ2-5 and V is TRBV29-1; no definite D call. Germline CDR1 reads SQVTM; CDR2 reads ANQGSEA. The CDR3 loop spans 12 amino acids. V was trimmed by 0 bases and J by 9 bases, leaving 11 bases between them. CDR3 in amino acids: CSVEDLLVSQYF. The CDR3 DNA is TGCAGCGTTGAAGATCTTCTAGTGTCCCAGTACTTC. The whole variable domain, filled in from reference TRBV29-1 and TRBJ2-5, reads SAVISQKPSRDICQRGTSLTIQCQVDSQVTMMFWYRQQPGQSLTLIATANQGSEATYESGFVIDKFPISRPNLTFSTLTVSNMSPEDSSIYLCSVEDLLVSQYFGPGTRLLVL.

The chain joins TRBV10-3 to TRBJ2-5; the match to TRBD1 covers 9 bases. The CDR3 has 13 residues. V shed 6 bases and J 4 bases; nucleotides not matched to a gene: 3. Germline CDR1 ENHRY, CDR2 SYGVKD. CDR3 sequence reads: CAIRSDRGETQYF. The DNA of the CDR3 is TGTGCCATCAGATCGGACAGGGGAGAGACCCAGTACTTC.